The 32 T cell receptor beta chains below come from one sample, sequenced in a study of blood T cells in healthy people across ages. A second roughly 6 to 11 cycle PCR used barcoded and J-beta primers. TCRdb ran MiXCR on the 5' RACE reads and lists one entry per CDR3 protein. The data show 1 million or so distinct CDR3 sequences, with 40% to 45% seen just once and approximately 20% held by the top ten. What was sequenced was blood. The receptors here all came from a woman in her fifties or sixties in good health.

The chain combines TRBV27 with TRBJ1-4; 9 positions match TRBD1. The length of the CDR3 is 15 residues. Germline values: CDR1 MNHEY, CDR2 SMNVEV (reference sequence). V dropped 3 bases and J dropped 7; count of bases not matched to a gene: 6. The CDR3 protein is CASSFLTGGSEKLFF. The CDR3 DNA reads TGTGCCAGCAGTTTTCTGACAGGGGGGAGTGAAAAACTGTTTTTT.

The V call is TRBV27, the J call TRBJ2-7; 7 nucleotides line up with TRBD2. The V segment lost 5 bases and the J segment 0 bases; nucleotides outside the gene matches: 7. The CDR3 consists of 15 residues. The germline CDR1 and CDR2 sequences are MNHEY and SMNVEV (reference sequence). The CDR3 spells CASSGPGGGSYEQYF. In nucleotides, the CDR3 is TGTGCCAGCAGTGGCCCGGGGGGAGGCTCCTACGAGCAGTACTTC.

The genes are TRBV16 and TRBJ1-5, with D maybe TRBD1 (5 bases). The length of the CDR3 is 16 residues. The germline CDR1 and CDR2 sequences are KGHSY and FQNENV. The ends were cut back, 4 bases at V and 6 bases at J, with 19 bases in the middle. For the CDR3, the DNA is TGTGCCAGCAGCCGCCTGGGGGTAGGGGTGGCTCAGCCCCAGCATTTT. It translates to CASSRLGVGVAQPQHF.

As concerns this clonotype: It may be a read error: a sequence one base away is much more abundant. The chain carries TRBV27 and TRBJ2-1; TRBD1 agrees at 8 bases. The V segment lost 4 bases and the J segment 9 bases; nucleotides outside the gene matches: 8. The CDR3 contains 14 residues. The V gene's germline CDR1 is MNHEY and CDR2 SMNVEV (reference sequence). The CDR3 DNA reads as TGTGCCAGCAGTTATCAGGGGGCCCGCACTGAGCAGTTCTTC. Its translation is CASSYQGARTEQFF.

V usage is TRBV12-3 or TRBV12-4 and J usage is TRBJ1-2; 7 nucleotides match TRBD1. The ends lost 5 bases at V and 7 bases at J; junction bases unmatched: 13. This CDR3 is 15 amino acids long. The chain's CDR3 is CASSRGRGGLFGYTF. The CDR3 DNA follows: TGTGCCAGCAGTAGGGGCAGGGGGGGCCTCTTTGGCTACACCTTC.

The V and J genes are TRBV18 and TRBJ1-2, with TRBD1 matching over 9 bases. The V gene end was trimmed by 0 bases and the J gene end by 5 bases; junction bases not matched to a gene: 4. This CDR3 has 15 residues. Germline V gene sequence: CDR1 KGHSH, CDR2 LQKENI. The DNA for the CDR3 is TGTGCCAGCTCACCACCGGCGGGGACAGGGTATGGCTACACCTTC. Translating gives CASSPPAGTGYGYTF.

There are many counts of this clonotype. V is TRBV11-2 and J is TRBJ2-7, with D tentatively TRBD1 (5 bases). The germline V gene encodes CDR1 SGHAT and CDR2 FQNNGV. V was shortened by 5 bases and J by 0 bases, with 11 bases between the two germline ends. The CDR3 sequence is 14 residues long. The CDR3 region is CASSPQGNSYEQYF. CDR3 coding DNA: TGTGCCAGCAGCCCCCAGGGAAACTCCTACGAGCAGTACTTC.

The chain has TRBV20-1 and TRBJ2-1; D not certain. Germline CDR1 reads DFQATT; CDR2 reads SNEGSKA (reference sequence). Trimming stripped 4 bases from V and 4 bases from J, with 14 bases between. The CDR3 totals 14 residues. The CDR3 reads CSANNDLGYNEQFF. DNA of the CDR3: TGCAGTGCTAACAATGACCTTGGGTACAATGAGCAGTTCTTC.

The chain combines TRBV5-5 with TRBJ2-5; D might be TRBD2 (6 bases). V lost 4 bases to trimming and J lost 5 bases, with 15 bases between them. Germline assignment: CDR1 SGHKS and CDR2 YYEKEE (reference sequence). The CDR3 has 14 residues. This CDR3 reads CASSLRLDRETQYF. The CDR3 DNA follows: TGTGCCAGCAGCCTCCGACTAGACCGGGAGACCCAGTACTTC.

Here the CDR3 DNA reads TGTGCCAGCAGCTTGGGGACAGGGGGCAAATCCTACGAGCAGTACTTC. It translates to CASSLGTGGKSYEQYF. The genes are TRBV5-4 and TRBJ2-7; TRBD1 agrees at 11 bases. This CDR3 region has 16 residues. Losses at the gene ends were 0 bases for V and 1 base for J; bases not matched to a gene: 3. CDR1 SGHNT and CDR2 YYREEE come from the germline V gene (reference sequence). Drawing the rest from reference TRBV5-4 and TRBJ2-7, the complete variable domain is ETGVTQSPTHLIKTRGQQVTLRCSSQSGHNTVSWYQQALGQGPQFIFQYYREEENGRGNFPPRFSGLQFPNYSSELNVNALELDDSALYLCASSLGTGGKSYEQYFGPGTRLTVT.

The rearrangement joins TRBV5-1 to TRBJ2-1, with a weak D call TRBD1 (6 bases). The CDR3 runs to 13 residues. Trimming pared 4 bases from V and 8 bases from J, leaving 13 bases between. Germline CDR1 SGHRS, CDR2 YFSETQ. This chain's CDR3 is CASSPQGLDEQFF. The DNA of the CDR3 is TGCGCCAGCAGCCCACAGGGTTTGGATGAGCAGTTCTTC.

This CDR3 reads CSATDRGNSPLHF. DNA of the CDR3: TGCAGTGCTACCGACAGGGGGAATTCACCCCTCCACTTT. This chain uses TRBV20-1 with TRBJ1-6; 9 bases align to TRBD1. CDR1 and CDR2 from the germline V gene are DFQATT and SNEGSKA (reference sequence). Unmatched junction bases numbered 2, after V lost 4 bases and J lost 7 bases. The CDR3 extends over 13 amino acids.

This clonotype was detected many times. The chain employs TRBV25-1 and TRBJ2-1; D call uncertain. V was pared by 1 base and J by 10 bases, with 17 bases between. The CDR3 sequence is 15 residues long. Germline CDR1 and CDR2: MGHDK and SYGVNS. The CDR3 DNA sequence: TGTGCCAGCAGTGAATTGGCTAGTCCTAGTCGCGAGCAGTTCTTC. Translating gives CASSELASPSREQFF.

In DNA form, the CDR3 reads TGCAGCGTTGAACTAGCATTTCAGCAGTACTTC. It translates to CSVELAFQQYF. The rearrangement uses TRBV29-1 and TRBJ2-5; D might be TRBD2 (5 bases). The germline V gene encodes CDR1 SQVTM and CDR2 ANQGSEA. CDR3 size: 11 residues. Trimming took off 2 bases at V and 11 bases at J, with 12 bases between the two ends.

This clonotype was observed once. CDR3 DNA: TGTGCCAGCAGTATCACAGGGGGAGCTAACTATGGCTACACCTTC. This gives the protein CASSITGGANYGYTF. The chain is built from TRBV28 and TRBJ1-2, with 8 bases lining up with TRBD1. Germline loops: CDR1 MDHEN, CDR2 SYDVKM. The CDR3 is 15 residues long. Trimming at V came to 5 bases and at J to 0 bases, leaving 5 bases not matched to a gene.

The CDR3 nucleotides read TGCGCCAGCAGCTTGGCCGGACTAGAATACAATGAGCAGTTCTTC. It encodes CASSLAGLEYNEQFF. The V call is TRBV5-1, the J call TRBJ2-1; 7 bases map to TRBD2. V gave up 0 bases and J gave up 4 bases; unmatched junction bases: 4. This CDR3 region has 15 residues. Per the germline V gene, CDR1 is SGHRS and CDR2 is YFSETQ.

This clonotype was seen a few times. The V call is TRBV20-1, the J call TRBJ1-2, with 7 positions matching TRBD1. Germline V gene lookup returns CDR1 DFQATT and CDR2 SNEGSKA (reference sequence). The CDR3 contains 18 residues. Losses at the gene ends were 5 bases for V and 7 bases for J; bases not matched to a gene: 25. The CDR3 DNA follows: TGCAGTGCTCCCCCCCAATACCGGGACAGACAAGTTTACGGTGGCTACACCTTC. This codes for CSAPPQYRDRQVYGGYTF.

In this sample, this clonotype turned up many times. This sequence joins TRBV4-2 and TRBJ2-5; D may be TRBD2 (7 bases). The length of the CDR3 is 14 residues. CDR1 and CDR2 from the germline V gene are LGHNA and YNFKEQ. V lost 1 base, J lost 3 bases, and 9 bases lay in between. This CDR3 is CASSQGGGEETQYF. CDR3 bases: TGTGCCAGCAGCCAAGGGGGGGGCGAAGAGACCCAGTACTTC.

The V call is TRBV25-1, the J call TRBJ2-1, with no clear D. The CDR3 loop spans 12 amino acids. The V gene's germline CDR1 is MGHDK and CDR2 SYGVNS. V lost 2 bases and J lost 7, with 6 bases in between. The CDR3 bases are TGTGCCAGCAGTGAAGACTGGAATGAGCAGTTCTTC. Translating it yields CASSEDWNEQFF.

The rearrangement links TRBV20-1 to TRBJ2-7; no clear D gene. The CDR3 consists of 14 residues. Trimming cost V 6 bases and J 3 bases, with 18 bases left between them. In germline, CDR1 is DFQATT, CDR2 SNEGSKA (reference sequence). CDR3 coding DNA: TGCAGTGCCGCAACGGGCCCGTTAGGCTACGAGCAGTACTTC. Translating it yields CSAATGPLGYEQYF.

This sequence joins TRBV12-3 or TRBV12-4 and TRBJ2-5; D unclear. The germline V and J ends were trimmed by 6 bases and 9 bases, with 11 bases remaining between them. This CDR3 has 11 residues. CDR3 in amino acids: CASSLAAAQYF. For the CDR3, the DNA is TGTGCCAGCAGCCTGGCTGCGGCCCAGTACTTC.

The chain has TRBV2 and TRBJ2-1, with 9 bases that match TRBD2. Germline loops: CDR1 SNHLY, CDR2 FYNNEI. V dropped 4 bases and J dropped 4; count of bases not matched to a gene: 5. This CDR3 spans 15 amino acids. The CDR3 bases are TGTGCCAGCAGTGGCCTAGCGGGAAATTACAATGAGCAGTTCTTC. This translates into CASSGLAGNYNEQFF.

The rearrangement uses TRBV7-8 and TRBJ2-5; the D is unclear. CDR1 is SGHVS and CDR2 is FQNEAQ in the germline V gene. The CDR3 totals 14 residues. V dropped 1 base and J dropped 4 bases, with 10 bases sitting between them. The CDR3 bases are TGTGCCAGCAGCTTAGGAAGGACGCTAGAGACCCAGTACTTC. It is translated as CASSLGRTLETQYF.

The chain recombines TRBV12-3 or TRBV12-4 with TRBJ2-3; D gene unclear. V shed 3 bases and J shed 0 bases, with 7 bases lying between them. CDR3 size: 14 residues. The CDR3 is CASSFLTSTDTQYF. DNA of the CDR3: TGTGCCAGCAGTTTCTTGACAAGCACAGATACGCAGTATTTT.

This sequence joins TRBV2 and TRBJ2-4; 10 nucleotides align to TRBD2. The J call may be in error: the DNA end matches TRBJ2-7 better. CDR3 size: 12 residues. The germline V gene has CDR1 SNHLY and CDR2 FYNNEI. The CDR3: CASRLAGAEQYF. For the CDR3, the DNA is TGTGCCAGCAGGCTAGCGGGAGCCGAGCAGTACTTC.

The chain uses TRBV28 and TRBJ2-2; a possible D gene is TRBD1 (6 bases). V was clipped by 6 bases and J by 1 base, with 15 bases between them. The CDR3 runs 16 residues. Germline V lookup: CDR1 MDHEN, CDR2 SYDVKM. CDR3 in amino acids: CASRLTGQKNTGELFF. In nucleotides, the CDR3 is TGTGCCAGCAGGCTTACTGGACAGAAGAACACCGGGGAGCTGTTTTTT.

The genes are TRBV4-2 and TRBJ2-2, with no clear D. Germline lookup yields CDR1 LGHNA and CDR2 YNFKEQ. The germline V and J ends were trimmed by 1 base and 0 bases, with 9 bases remaining between them. The CDR3 length is 16 residues. The CDR3 sequence: CASSQGLLTNTGELFF. CDR3 DNA: TGTGCCAGCAGCCAAGGACTCTTGACGAACACCGGGGAGCTGTTTTTT.

The table lists this clonotype with many counts. This sequence joins TRBV28 and TRBJ2-6; D unclear. Trimming took off 5 bases at V and 0 bases at J, with 2 bases between the two ends. Germline values: CDR1 MDHEN, CDR2 SYDVKM. The CDR3 length is 13 residues. CDR3 loop: CASSDSGANVLTF. CDR3 sequence (DNA): TGTGCCAGCAGTGACTCTGGGGCCAACGTCCTGACTTTC.

The chain joins TRBV27 to TRBJ2-4, with D perhaps TRBD2 (6 bases). The last part of the DNA fits TRBJ2-7 better; the J call may be wrong. The CDR3 is made up of 15 amino acids. Germline-derived CDR1 and CDR2 are MNHEY and SMNVEV (reference sequence). The CDR3 DNA is TGTGCCAGCAGTTTAGAAGCGGGCCCTTTCTACGAGCAGTACTTC. The encoded protein is CASSLEAGPFYEQYF.

This sequence joins TRBV3-1 and TRBJ2-7, with 7 nucleotides matching TRBD2. The V gene end was trimmed by 0 bases and the J gene end by 7 bases; junction bases not matched to a gene: 30. The CDR3 is made up of 22 amino acids. Germline V lookup: CDR1 LGHDT, CDR2 YNNKEL (reference sequence). CDR3 bases: TGTGCCAGCAGCCAAGAGATCCTCGGGAGGACTATCGTCAAAAGCTCCTACAATGAGCAGTACTTC. Translating gives CASSQEILGRTIVKSSYNEQYF.

The chain combines TRBV19 with TRBJ2-1; 8 nucleotides match TRBD2. CDR3 length: 14 residues. V shed 7 bases and J 0 bases; nucleotides not matched to a gene: 2. Germline values: CDR1 LNHDA, CDR2 SQIVND (reference sequence). The CDR3 sequence: CASMGTSSYNEQFF. The CDR3 region has the DNA TGTGCCAGTATGGGGACTAGCTCCTACAATGAGCAGTTCTTC.

V and J are TRBV12-3 or TRBV12-4 and TRBJ2-7; D remains unclear. The CDR3 contains 16 residues. Trimming pared 0 bases from V and 4 bases from J, leaving 16 bases between. The CDR3 nucleotides are TGTGCCAGCAGTTTAGCGGTATCTACCGGGCATTACGAGCAGTACTTC. It is translated as CASSLAVSTGHYEQYF.